This T cell receptor beta chain stems from a study of OX40 agonist ivuxolimab in advanced cancers. The protocol was immunoSEQ multiplex PCR, while the TCRdb copy is restricted to in-frame clones and leaves out a portion. Counted here are tens of thousands of clones, about 92% occurring once; the ten biggest clones make up around an eighth. This CDR3 spans 15 amino acids. Germline CDR1 is MNHEY and CDR2 is SMNVEV (reference sequence). V lost 6 bases to trimming and J lost 8 bases, with 20 bases between them. The sequence was obtained from an adult with an advanced solid tumor such as melanoma, head and neck, liver or kidney cancer. Here the sequenced sample was CD4+ or CD8+ T cells sorted from blood, taken in a trial of the OX40 agonist ivuxolimab. V and J are TRBV27 and TRBJ2-1, with TRBD2 as a possible D gene (5 bases). The CDR3: CASRLTAAGGYEQFF. CDR3 DNA sequence: TGTGCCAGCAGACTTACCGCGGCTGGAGGCTATGAGCAGTTCTTC.